This T cell receptor beta chain was sequenced during a study of cytomegalovirus exposure and HLA in healthy donors. Whole-study findings and limits: Solely CMV serostatus was available to characterize immune exposure. Among the most significant clusters, several appeared linked to common viral pathogens in a later analysis. One cluster of highly shared sequence variants probably arose as a sequencing artifact.

About this clone itself: Its specificity is unknown.

Germline V gene sequence: CDR1 MNHNY, CDR2 SVGAGI (reference sequence). V lost 6 bases and J lost 1; bases outside the gene matches: 9. The CDR3 contains 16 residues. The PCR contained 60 Vbeta and 13 Jbeta primers. Sequencing used immunoSEQ multiplex PCR; TCRdb keeps in-frame clones, though not all of them. The table has around 140,000 clones, roughly three fifths seen once. V usage is TRBV6-6 and J usage is TRBJ2-7, with 10 nucleotides matching TRBD1. The sequence was obtained from a woman aged 40 to 50 in good health and CMV-seronegative. What was sequenced was PBMCs. The CDR3 region is CASRKAPGQGSYEQYF. The CDR3 DNA reads TGTGCCAGCAGAAAGGCCCCGGGACAGGGGTCCTACGAGCAGTACTTC.